This TCR beta chain was retrieved from a study of blood T cell repertoires in COVID-19. Study overall: Samples came from the United States, Italy and Spain, spanning acute and convalescent COVID-19. From T cells, B-cell-depleted T cells, or PBMCs came the material, which was cDNA or gDNA.

Using immunoSEQ multiplex PCR, the repertoire was profiled, and TCRdb retains in-frame clones only, with some absent. The sample records roughly 290,000 clones, around 87% being singletons. The CDR3 runs to 13 residues. Germline lookup yields CDR1 MNHEY and CDR2 SMNVEV (reference sequence). V lost 2 bases, J lost 3 bases, and 7 bases lay in between. This TCR came from a woman in her forties or fifties who had recovered from COVID-19. Sample: peripheral blood. The chain is built from TRBV27 and TRBJ1-2, with a tentative D call TRBD1 (6 bases). CDR3 in amino acids: CASSLGQYYGYTF. The CDR3 region has the DNA TGTGCCAGCAGTTTAGGACAGTACTATGGCTACACCTTC.